The rows below give T cell receptor beta chains drawn from one sample of a study of identical twins. One entry per CDR3 protein results from TCRdb running MiXCR on the 5' RACE reads. The sample comprises roughly 770,000 distinct CDR3 sequences, about 18% of which are singletons, and about an eighth rests with the top ten. Separately, the same data were catalogued under a study of T cells expressing NK-cell markers.

The specimen sequenced was PBMCs. The origin of the receptors is a woman younger than 35 in good health. Each CDR3 is given with its conserved first and last residue. The order of the fields is CDR3 DNA, CDR3 protein, D gene, J gene, clone size, V gene, CDR3 length. The D gene is left open where the match is weak. Clone sizes are given selectively: once, few, many, or a class where the clone is expanded.

cdr3_nt: TGTGCCAGCAGCCCGCCGTTAGGGGTCCCGAGGGGCGAGCAGTACTTC; cdr3_aa: CASSPPLGVPRGEQYF; d_call: -; j_call: TRBJ2-7; clone_size: -; v_call: TRBV7-8; cdr3_length: 16
cdr3_nt: TGTGCCAGCAGTTACGTAGATTATCCCGGGGAGCTGTTTTTT; cdr3_aa: CASSYVDYPGELFF; d_call: -; j_call: TRBJ2-2; clone_size: few; v_call: TRBV6-2/TRBV6-3; cdr3_length: 14
cdr3_nt: TGTGCCAGCAGTTACTCGATGAACCCCCCGGGTGAGCAGTTCTTC; cdr3_aa: CASSYSMNPPGEQFF; d_call: -; j_call: TRBJ2-1; clone_size: few; v_call: TRBV6-5; cdr3_length: 15
cdr3_nt: TGCGCCAGCCAAGCAGGATTCGGTGACTATGGCTACACCTTC; cdr3_aa: CASQAGFGDYGYTF; d_call: -; j_call: TRBJ1-2; clone_size: -; v_call: TRBV5-1; cdr3_length: 14
cdr3_nt: TGCAGTGCTACCGGGAGGTACAATGAGCAGTTCTTC; cdr3_aa: CSATGRYNEQFF; d_call: TRBD2; j_call: TRBJ2-1; clone_size: -; v_call: TRBV20-1; cdr3_length: 12
cdr3_nt: TGTGCCAGCAAAGGGACAGACAATGAAAAACTGTTTTTT; cdr3_aa: CASKGTDNEKLFF; d_call: TRBD1; j_call: TRBJ1-4; clone_size: few; v_call: TRBV12-3/TRBV12-4; cdr3_length: 13
cdr3_nt: TGTGCCAGTAGTATTAATTTGGCGGGAGCTAATGAGCAGTTCTTC; cdr3_aa: CASSINLAGANEQFF; d_call: TRBD2; j_call: TRBJ2-1; clone_size: -; v_call: TRBV19; cdr3_length: 15
cdr3_nt: TGCGCCAGCAGCCATGACCGGGACTTCCCCTCTAGGGAGCAGTTCTTC; cdr3_aa: CASSHDRDFPSREQFF; d_call: -; j_call: TRBJ2-1; clone_size: -; v_call: TRBV4-3; cdr3_length: 16
cdr3_nt: TGTGCCAGCAGCGGACAGGGGGCGCACCCAGATACGCAGTATTTT; cdr3_aa: CASSGQGAHPDTQYF; d_call: TRBD1; j_call: TRBJ2-3; clone_size: -; v_call: TRBV6-1; cdr3_length: 15
cdr3_nt: TGTGCCAGCAACTCAGACAGGGCCGGCATAAAGGAGCAGTACTTC; cdr3_aa: CASNSDRAGIKEQYF; d_call: TRBD1; j_call: TRBJ2-7; clone_size: -; v_call: TRBV28; cdr3_length: 15
cdr3_nt: TGTGCCAGCAGCTGGGATTCGAGACTAGCGGGAGACTCCGAGCAGTACTTC; cdr3_aa: CASSWDSRLAGDSEQYF; d_call: TRBD2; j_call: TRBJ2-7; clone_size: few; v_call: TRBV5-4; cdr3_length: 17
cdr3_nt: TGCGCCAGCAGCTTCGTACAGGGGGAGCACTATGGCTACACCTTC; cdr3_aa: CASSFVQGEHYGYTF; d_call: TRBD1; j_call: TRBJ1-2; clone_size: few; v_call: TRBV5-1; cdr3_length: 15
cdr3_nt: TGTGCCAGCAGTTACGGGACAAAAAATGAAAAACTGTTTTTT; cdr3_aa: CASSYGTKNEKLFF; d_call: -; j_call: TRBJ1-4; clone_size: -; v_call: TRBV6-5; cdr3_length: 14
cdr3_nt: TGCGCCAGCAGCCTTCTACCGGGACTAGCCTACAATGAGCAGTTCTTC; cdr3_aa: CASSLLPGLAYNEQFF; d_call: TRBD2; j_call: TRBJ2-1; clone_size: -; v_call: TRBV5-1; cdr3_length: 16
cdr3_nt: TGTGCCATCAGTGAGCCGCTAGCGGGGGCGTTCACAGATACGCAGTATTTT; cdr3_aa: CAISEPLAGAFTDTQYF; d_call: TRBD2; j_call: TRBJ2-3; clone_size: -; v_call: TRBV10-3; cdr3_length: 17